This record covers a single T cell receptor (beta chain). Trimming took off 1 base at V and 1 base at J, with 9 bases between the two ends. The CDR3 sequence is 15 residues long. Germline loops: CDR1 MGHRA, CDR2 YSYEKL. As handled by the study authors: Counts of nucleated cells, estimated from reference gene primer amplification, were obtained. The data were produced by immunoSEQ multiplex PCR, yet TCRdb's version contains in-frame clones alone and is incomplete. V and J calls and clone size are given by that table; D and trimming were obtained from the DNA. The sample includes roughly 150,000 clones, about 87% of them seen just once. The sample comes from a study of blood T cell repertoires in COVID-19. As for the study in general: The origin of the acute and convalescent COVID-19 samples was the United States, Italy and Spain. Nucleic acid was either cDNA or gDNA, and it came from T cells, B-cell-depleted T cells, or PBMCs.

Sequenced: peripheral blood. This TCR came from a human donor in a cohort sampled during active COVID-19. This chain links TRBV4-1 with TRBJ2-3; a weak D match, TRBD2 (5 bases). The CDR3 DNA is TGCGCCAGCAGCCAAGCCCGGGGTGGCACAGATACGCAGTATTTT. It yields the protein CASSQARGGTDTQYF.